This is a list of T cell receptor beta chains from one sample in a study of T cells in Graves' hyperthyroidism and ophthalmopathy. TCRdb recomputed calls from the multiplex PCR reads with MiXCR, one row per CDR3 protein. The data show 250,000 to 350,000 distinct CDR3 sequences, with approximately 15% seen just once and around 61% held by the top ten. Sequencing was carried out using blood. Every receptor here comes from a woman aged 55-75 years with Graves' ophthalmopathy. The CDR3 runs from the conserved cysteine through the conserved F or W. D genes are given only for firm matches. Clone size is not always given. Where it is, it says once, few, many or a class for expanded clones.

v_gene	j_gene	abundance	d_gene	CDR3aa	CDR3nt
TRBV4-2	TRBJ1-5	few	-	CASSQGQDYSNQPQHF	TGTGCCAGCAGCCAAGGACAGGATTATAGCAATCAGCCCCAGCATTTT
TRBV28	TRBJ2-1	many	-	CASSPRVSSYNEQFF	TGTGCCAGCAGCCCACGGGTCAGCTCCTACAATGAGCAGTTCTTC
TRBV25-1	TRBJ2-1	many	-	CASSVLAGHEQFF	TGTGCCAGCAGTGTACTAGCCGGGCATGAGCAGTTCTTC
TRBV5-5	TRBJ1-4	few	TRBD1	CASSLKDRGRSDEKLFF	TGTGCCAGCAGCTTGAAGGACAGGGGTCGGTCTGATGAAAAACTGTTTTTT
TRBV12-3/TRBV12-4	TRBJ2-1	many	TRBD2	CASSLPAGVVDEQFF	TGTGCCAGCAGTTTACCAGCGGGGGTTGTGGATGAGCAGTTCTTC
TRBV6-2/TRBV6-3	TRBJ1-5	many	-	CASSYGSRGNQPQHF	TGTGCCAGCAGTTACGGGAGCAGGGGCAATCAGCCCCAGCATTTT
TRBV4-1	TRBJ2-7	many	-	CASSFRVAASYEQYF	TGCGCCAGCAGCTTTCGGGTAGCGGCTTCCTACGAGCAGTACTTC
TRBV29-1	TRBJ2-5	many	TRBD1	CSVAPGQRQETQYF	TGCAGCGTCGCACCGGGACAGAGACAAGAGACCCAGTACTTC
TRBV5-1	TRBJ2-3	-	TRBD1	CASSQYRGPGFTDTQYF	TGCGCCAGCAGCCAATACAGGGGGCCGGGGTTCACAGATACGCAGTATTTT
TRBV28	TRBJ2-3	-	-	CASSIAGSSRDTQYF	TGTGCCAGCAGTATAGCCGGGAGTTCCAGAGATACGCAGTATTTT
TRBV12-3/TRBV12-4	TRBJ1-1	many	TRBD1	CASSFLRTGMLRGNTEAFF	TGTGCCAGCAGCTTCCTCCGGACAGGGATGTTGCGAGGGAACACTGAAGCTTTCTTT
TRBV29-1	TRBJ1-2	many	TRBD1	CSAKMTTGGYGYTF	TGCAGCGCAAAAATGACGACAGGGGGGTATGGCTACACCTTC
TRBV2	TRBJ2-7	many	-	CASSVSGRQYEQYF	TGTGCCAGCAGTGTCTCTGGGAGACAGTACGAGCAGTACTTC
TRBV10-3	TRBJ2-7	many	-	CATNRDTSYEQYF	TGTGCCACCAACCGGGACACCTCCTACGAGCAGTACTTC
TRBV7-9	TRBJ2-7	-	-	CASSSTGTPGEQYF	TGTGCCAGCAGCTCAACCGGGACTCCGGGAGAGCAGTACTTC
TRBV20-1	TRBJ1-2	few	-	CSARAPAVVYGYTF	TGCAGTGCTAGAGCCCCGGCGGTAGTCTATGGCTACACCTTC
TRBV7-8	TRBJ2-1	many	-	CASSLSRDAQFF	TGTGCCAGCAGCTTATCGCGGGACGCGCAGTTCTTC
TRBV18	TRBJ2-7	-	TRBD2	CASSPGGDGSYEQYF	TGTGCCAGCTCACCGGGGGGGGACGGCTCCTACGAGCAGTACTTC
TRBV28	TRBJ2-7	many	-	CASRIGVVPYEQYF	TGTGCCAGCCGGATAGGGGTTGTCCCCTACGAGCAGTACTTC
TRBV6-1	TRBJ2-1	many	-	CASGKTVGNNEQFF	TGTGCCAGCGGCAAAACAGTGGGGAACAATGAGCAGTTCTTC
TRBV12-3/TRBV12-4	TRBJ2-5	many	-	CASSLYPSETQYF	TGTGCCAGCAGCTTATACCCAAGCGAGACCCAGTACTTC
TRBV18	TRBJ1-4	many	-	CASSRDPSVYEKLFF	TGTGCCAGCTCCCGAGATCCATCAGTGTATGAAAAACTGTTTTTT
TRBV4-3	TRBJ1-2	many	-	CASSHTRDGYGYTF	TGCGCCAGCAGCCATACGAGGGACGGTTATGGCTACACCTTC
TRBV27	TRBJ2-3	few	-	CASSSSGQGPDTQYF	-
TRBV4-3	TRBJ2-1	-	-	CASSQGTEYNEQFF	TGCGCCAGCAGCCAAGGGACAGAATACAATGAGCAGTTCTTC
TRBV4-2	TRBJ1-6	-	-	CASSQDGDIPMLYNSPLHF	TGTGCCAGCAGCCAAGATGGGGACATTCCTATGCTCTATAATTCACCCCTCCACTTT
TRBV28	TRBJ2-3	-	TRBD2	CASSWGGGSPPDTQYF	TGTGCCAGCAGTTGGGGGGGGGGTTCCCCTCCAGATACGCAGTATTTT
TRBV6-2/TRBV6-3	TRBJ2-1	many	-	CASSPGQNNEQFF	TGTGCCAGCAGTCCCGGACAGAACAATGAGCAGTTCTTC
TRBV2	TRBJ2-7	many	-	CASIGQSYEQYF	TGTGCCAGCATTGGACAGTCGTACGAGCAGTACTTC
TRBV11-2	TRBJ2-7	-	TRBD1	CASSSIVGRRDRDSYEQYF	TGTGCCAGCAGCTCAATTGTGGGGCGGCGGGACAGGGACTCCTACGAGCAGTACTTC
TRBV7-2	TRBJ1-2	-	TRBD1	CASSRDRLGYGYTF	TGTGCCAGCAGTAGGGACAGATTGGGCTATGGCTACACCTTC
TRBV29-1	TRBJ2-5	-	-	CSVESPSGTIQETQYF	TGCAGCGTTGAAAGTCCCTCAGGGACAATCCAAGAGACCCAGTACTTC
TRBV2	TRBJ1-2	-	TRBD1	CASSEAGDRGLGYTF	TGTGCCAGCAGTGAGGCGGGGGACAGGGGGCTTGGCTACACCTTC
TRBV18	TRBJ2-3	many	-	CASSPGGRNTQYF	TGTGCCAGCTCACCAGGGGGTCGGAATACGCAGTATTTT
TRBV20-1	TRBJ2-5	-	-	CSARDRRGYQETQYF	TGCAGTGCTAGAGATAGGCGGGGCTACCAAGAGACCCAGTACTTC
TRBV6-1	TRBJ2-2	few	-	CASSFRTVTGELFF	TGTGCCAGCAGTTTTCGGACAGTCACCGGGGAGCTGTTTTTT
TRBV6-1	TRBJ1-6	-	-	CASSEARPHSPLHF	TGTGCCAGCAGTGAAGCGAGACCCCATTCACCCCTCCACTTT
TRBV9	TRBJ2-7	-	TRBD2	CASSASGTSVGEQYF	TGTGCCAGCAGCGCTTCCGGGACTAGCGTCGGCGAGCAGTACTTC
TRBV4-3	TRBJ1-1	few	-	CASSQPEGRKNTEAFF	TGCGCCAGCAGCCAACCCGAGGGAAGGAAGAACACTGAAGCTTTCTTT
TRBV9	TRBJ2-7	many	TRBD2	CASSVGTSGAYEQYF	TGTGCCAGCAGCGTAGGGACCAGCGGGGCCTACGAGCAGTACTTC
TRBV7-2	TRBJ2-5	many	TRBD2	CASSLELGTSGRAHETQYF	TGTGCCAGCAGCTTAGAACTTGGGACTAGCGGGAGGGCCCATGAGACCCAGTACTTC
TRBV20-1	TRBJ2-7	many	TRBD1	CSASNRGSSYEQYF	TGCAGTGCCTCGAACAGGGGAAGCTCCTACGAGCAGTACTTC
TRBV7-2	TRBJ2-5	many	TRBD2	CASSRSGRGETQYF	TGTGCCAGCAGCCGTAGCGGGAGGGGGGAGACCCAGTACTTC
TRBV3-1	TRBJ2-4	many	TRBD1	CASSHTGGANIQYF	TGTGCCAGCAGTCACACAGGGGGAGCAAACATTCAGTACTTC
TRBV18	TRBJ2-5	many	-	CASSPLTGASETQYF	TGTGCCAGCTCACCACTTACGGGGGCCAGCGAGACCCAGTACTTC
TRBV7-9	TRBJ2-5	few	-	CASSRGGTETQYF	TGTGCCAGCTCCCGTGGAGGAACAGAGACCCAGTACTTC
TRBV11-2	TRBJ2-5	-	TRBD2	CASSSTTLAGGETQYF	TGTGCCAGCAGCTCGACGACTCTAGCGGGAGGAGAGACCCAGTACTTC
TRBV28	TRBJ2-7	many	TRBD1	CASSSPRDRRVYEQYF	TGTGCCAGCAGTTCCCCCCGGGACAGGAGAGTATACGAGCAGTACTTC
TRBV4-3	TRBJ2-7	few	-	CASSPSRHTAYEQYF	TGCGCCAGCAGCCCTTCCCGGCATACAGCCTACGAGCAGTACTTC
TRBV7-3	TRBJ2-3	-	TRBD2	CASSLTLAASGVTDTQYF	TGTGCCAGCAGCTTAACGTTGGCCGCTAGCGGAGTCACAGATACGCAGTATTTT
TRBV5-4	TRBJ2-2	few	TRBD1	CASSLGQGNWKLFF	TGTGCCAGCAGCTTGGGACAGGGGAATTGGAAGCTGTTTTTT
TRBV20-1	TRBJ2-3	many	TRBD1	CSATGHRGLPDTQYF	TGCAGTGCCACGGGACACAGGGGGCTCCCAGATACGCAGTATTTT
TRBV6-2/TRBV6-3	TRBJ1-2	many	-	CASSYDSYGYTF	TGTGCCAGCAGTTACGACAGCTATGGCTACACCTTC
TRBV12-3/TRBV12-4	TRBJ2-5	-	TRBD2	CASSLSPSGETQYF	TGTGCCAGCAGTTTATCCCCTAGCGGAGAGACCCAGTACTTC
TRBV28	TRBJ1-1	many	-	CASRWDTNTEAFF	TGTGCCAGCAGATGGGACACAAACACTGAAGCTTTCTTT
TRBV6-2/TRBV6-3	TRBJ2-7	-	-	CASSYLWSGEQYF	TGTGCCAGCAGTTACTTATGGAGTGGAGAGCAGTACTTC
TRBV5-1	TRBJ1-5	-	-	CASRMGHRIREPQHF	TGCGCCAGCAGAATGGGCCACCGGATAAGGGAGCCCCAGCATTTT
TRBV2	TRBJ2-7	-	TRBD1	CATSGQSYEQYF	TGTGCCACCTCGGGACAGTCATACGAGCAGTACTTC
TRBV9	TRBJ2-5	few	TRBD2	CASSRSGVARETQYF	TGTGCCAGCAGCCGGAGCGGGGTAGCCCGAGAGACCCAGTACTTC
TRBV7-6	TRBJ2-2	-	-	CASTQALGYTGELFF	TGTGCCAGCACCCAGGCTCTCGGCTACACCGGGGAGCTGTTTTTT